A selection of T cell receptor beta chains follows, all from one sample in a study of blood T cell repertoires in COVID-19. Profiling relied on immunoSEQ multiplex PCR, and the TCRdb table lists in-frame clones only, not all of them. The table has a few hundred thousand clones, 75% to 85% seen once. The sequenced sample was peripheral blood. Receptors were obtained from a woman aged 70-85 years with COVID-19, enrolled during active disease. Each CDR3 is given with its conserved first and last residue. The D gene is left open where the match is weak. Size values are once, few and many counts, or a class for expanded clones, and some rows have none.

abundance: -
d_gene: TRBD1
j_gene: TRBJ1-3
v_gene: TRBV9
CDR3nt: TGTGCCAGCAGCGAGCCGGGACAGGGGGCCTCTGGAAACACCATATATTTT
CDR3aa: CASSEPGQGASGNTIYF

abundance: -
d_gene: TRBD1
j_gene: TRBJ1-1
v_gene: TRBV27
CDR3nt: TGTGCCAGCAGTTCCTCGGACAGGGGGCAGACTGAAGCTTTCTTT
CDR3aa: CASSSSDRGQTEAFF

abundance: few
d_gene: -
j_gene: TRBJ1-2
v_gene: TRBV12-3/TRBV12-4
CDR3nt: TGTGCCAGCAGCGTATCCGGGGGGGTTGGCTACACCTTC
CDR3aa: CASSVSGGVGYTF

abundance: -
d_gene: -
j_gene: TRBJ2-1
v_gene: TRBV10-3
CDR3nt: TGTGCCATCAGTGTCCGGACAGCGAGCTCCTACAATGAGCAGTTCTTC
CDR3aa: CAISVRTASSYNEQFF

abundance: -
d_gene: TRBD1
j_gene: TRBJ1-2
v_gene: TRBV7-2
CDR3nt: TGTGCCAGCAGCTTCACGGGACAGGGTATCTATGGCTACACCTTC
CDR3aa: CASSFTGQGIYGYTF

abundance: few
d_gene: -
j_gene: TRBJ2-2
v_gene: TRBV3-1/TRBV3-2
CDR3nt: TGTGCCAGCAGCCCCAGGGTCACCGGGGAGCTGTTTTTT
CDR3aa: CASSPRVTGELFF

abundance: -
d_gene: -
j_gene: TRBJ1-2
v_gene: TRBV27
CDR3nt: TGTGCCAGCAGTTTAACGACAGTGGAGAACTATGGCTACACCTTC
CDR3aa: CASSLTTVENYGYTF

abundance: -
d_gene: TRBD2
j_gene: TRBJ2-1
v_gene: TRBV19
CDR3nt: TGTGCCAGTAGTATGAGACGACTAGCGGGAGCGGGTGAGCAGTTCTTC
CDR3aa: CASSMRRLAGAGEQFF

abundance: -
d_gene: TRBD2
j_gene: TRBJ2-5
v_gene: TRBV30
CDR3nt: TGTGCCTGGAGTCGGGCAGCGGGAGGAGAAGAGACCCAGTACTTC
CDR3aa: CAWSRAAGGEETQYF

abundance: once
d_gene: TRBD2
j_gene: TRBJ2-1
v_gene: TRBV19
CDR3nt: TGTGCCAGTAGTATAGACGGGGGGAGCGGGAGTCTCAACAATGAGCAGTTCTTC
CDR3aa: CASSIDGGSGSLNNEQFF

abundance: -
d_gene: TRBD2
j_gene: TRBJ2-1
v_gene: TRBV18
CDR3nt: TGTGCCAGCTCACCAAGCGGGGGCTACAATGAGCAGTTCTTC
CDR3aa: CASSPSGGYNEQFF

abundance: -
d_gene: -
j_gene: TRBJ1-1
v_gene: TRBV6-2/TRBV6-3
CDR3nt: TGTGCCAGCAGTTCGCAGGGTTTGGGGAACACTGAAGCTTTCTTT
CDR3aa: CASSSQGLGNTEAFF

abundance: -
d_gene: -
j_gene: TRBJ1-1
v_gene: TRBV6-4
CDR3nt: TGTGCCAGCAGTGATACAGGGATGGGGGAGGAAGCTTTCTTT
CDR3aa: CASSDTGMGEEAFF

abundance: -
d_gene: -
j_gene: TRBJ1-5
v_gene: TRBV30
CDR3nt: TGTGCCTGGGGATTGGGACTCGTCAATCAGCCCCAGCATTTT
CDR3aa: CAWGLGLVNQPQHF

abundance: -
d_gene: TRBD1
j_gene: TRBJ1-1
v_gene: TRBV20-1
CDR3nt: TGCAGTGCTAGTGAACAGGGGGCGCGTCGAAGGAACACTGAAGCTTTCTTT
CDR3aa: CSASEQGARRRNTEAFF

abundance: -
d_gene: -
j_gene: TRBJ1-2
v_gene: TRBV7-8
CDR3nt: TGTGCCAGCAGCTCCCTGACAGATAACTATGGCTACACCTTC
CDR3aa: CASSSLTDNYGYTF

abundance: -
d_gene: TRBD1
j_gene: TRBJ1-1
v_gene: TRBV5-1
CDR3nt: TGCGCCAGCTCCCTAGGGGGACAGGCAAACACTGAAGCTTTCTTT
CDR3aa: CASSLGGQANTEAFF

abundance: -
d_gene: -
j_gene: TRBJ2-5
v_gene: TRBV19
CDR3nt: TGTGCCAGTAGTATCCCCGGCGGCGGGGTCCAAGAGACCCAGTACTTC
CDR3aa: CASSIPGGGVQETQYF

abundance: -
d_gene: -
j_gene: TRBJ2-1
v_gene: TRBV5-4
CDR3nt: TGTGCCAGCAGTAATTTCAATGAGCAGTTCTTC
CDR3aa: CASSNFNEQFF

abundance: -
d_gene: -
j_gene: TRBJ1-1
v_gene: TRBV7-9
CDR3nt: TGTGCCAGCAGCTTAGACGGCGGGGGAGCTTTCTTT
CDR3aa: CASSLDGGGAFF

abundance: -
d_gene: -
j_gene: TRBJ2-2
v_gene: TRBV7-3
CDR3nt: TGTGCCAGCAGCTCCGGGTCCGGGGAGCTGTTTTTT
CDR3aa: CASSSGSGELFF

abundance: once
d_gene: TRBD1
j_gene: TRBJ2-6
v_gene: TRBV19
CDR3nt: TGTGCCAGTAGTACCCGAGGACAGGCTGGGGCCAACGTCCTGACTTTC
CDR3aa: CASSTRGQAGANVLTF

abundance: few
d_gene: -
j_gene: TRBJ2-1
v_gene: TRBV24-1
CDR3nt: TGTGCCACCAGTGACCCCCCGGGACTCGCTGGGTACAATGAGCAGTTCTTC
CDR3aa: CATSDPPGLAGYNEQFF

abundance: -
d_gene: -
j_gene: TRBJ2-7
v_gene: TRBV11-3
CDR3nt: TGTGCCAGCAGCCCGAGACAAACCTACGAGCAGTACTTC
CDR3aa: CASSPRQTYEQYF

abundance: once
d_gene: TRBD1
j_gene: TRBJ1-6
v_gene: TRBV6-5
CDR3nt: TGTGCCAGCAGGCTGGGACAGTATAATTCACCCCTCCACTTT
CDR3aa: CASRLGQYNSPLHF

abundance: -
d_gene: -
j_gene: TRBJ1-2
v_gene: TRBV3-1/TRBV3-2
CDR3nt: TGTGCCAGCAGCCAAGATCGACAGGATCCTCGGCGGGGCTACACCTTC
CDR3aa: CASSQDRQDPRRGYTF

abundance: -
d_gene: TRBD2
j_gene: TRBJ2-1
v_gene: TRBV7-2
CDR3nt: TGTGCCAGCAGCTTACAACTAGCGGGTTCATACAATGAGCAGTTCTTC
CDR3aa: CASSLQLAGSYNEQFF

abundance: once
d_gene: -
j_gene: TRBJ1-5
v_gene: TRBV7-2
CDR3nt: TGTGCCAGCAGCACCTCCGCGGGTTTGAGCAATCAGCCCCAGCATTTT
CDR3aa: CASSTSAGLSNQPQHF